This TCR beta chain was found in a study of molecular identifiers for immune sequencing clone quantification (dated by TCRdb to 2017 to 2018). Background for the entire study: For a replicate experiment, RNA from roughly 20,000 or 100,000 naive CD8 T cells was divided into five aliquots, of which four were sequenced. This methods study benchmarked molecular-identifier clustering-based TCR repertoire sequencing (MIDCIRS) and TCR RNA copy counting, using CD8 T cells to do so.

Naive CD8 T cell libraries were made from about 20,000 to 1,000,000 sorted cells using 10%, 30% or 50% of purified RNA. Naive CD8 T cells, defined as CD8+CD4-CCR7+CD45RA+, were FACS-sorted into RLT Plus buffer on a BD FACSAria II. To test detection sensitivity, Jurkat RNA equivalent to ten TCR copies was spiked into samples of roughly 17,000-1,000,000 naive CD8 T cells. Enrichment of CD8 T cells was done with RosetteSep CD8+ T Cell Enrichment Cocktail plus Ficoll-Paque, and ACK red cell lysis came afterward. The investigation overall reported the following: The naive libraries included spiked-in Jurkat TCR RNA (about ten copies' worth), and this Jurkat TCR RNA is not part of the donor repertoire. Highly expanded clone sizes could be underestimated if identical TCR molecules share a barcode. Spiked-in Jurkat TCR RNA equivalent to a single cell was reported to be detectable even among 750,000 to 1,000,000 naive CD8 T cells. Modeling estimated around 3 recovered TCR RNA copies per cell, compared with about ten by digital PCR, which implies about 30% capture efficiency. When barcode sub-clustering was left out, chimeric consensus sequences inflated TCR diversity, with chimeras reaching as high as 47%. In CMV-specific effector cells, clones with more than 20 RNA copies contained over 97% of molecules, whereas in naive cells such clones contained under 1% of molecules.

Libraries came from PCR. TCRdb shows the sequencer as Illumina HiSeq 4000. Preparation of bulk TCR libraries followed a previously described approach, with the TCR primers listed in Table S5. Total RNA was purified with the Qiagen AllPrep DNA/RNA kit. Before any analysis, reads coming from multiple sequencing runs of the same library were combined into one pool. On the authors' methods: Only reads with exact TCR constant sequence were kept, trimmed to 150 nt, and grouped by their 12-nt molecular barcodes. Within each barcode group, reads were sub-clustered at a 15% Levenshtein threshold, and quality-weighted consensus sequences were built per RNA molecule. Non-functional sequences were discarded, and so were lower-count sequences lying one edit away from another sequence. Based on a fit of two negative binomial distributions, barcode sub-clusters having less than 20% of the maximum read count were discarded. The raw public reads went through TCRdb reprocessing: fastp at Q25, MiXCR clone calling, in-frame beta chains kept. Rows matching on CDR3 protein sequence are summarized as one entry with the most common DNA and genes. In this record, the V and J calls reflect TCRdb's handling and not the investigators' own analysis. The sample contains about 35,000 distinct CDR3 sequences, approximately 19% of them found a single time. The top ten constitute approximately 1.1% of the sample.

This clonotype appeared a few times. It has no known antigen specificity. Per-nucleotide qualities are absent, and no much larger clonotype sits a single base away. Sequencing was performed on naive CD8+ T cells from blood, with Jurkat cell RNA spiked in. In the paper's terms, the cell subset or site label means: FACS-sorted CD8+CD4-CCR7+CD45RA+ naive T cells. The TCR comes from a human donor in good health. Some libraries in this study had Jurkat cell RNA spiked in.

The nucleotides are TGTGCCAGCAGTTTAGTGGCGGTCTACGAGCAGTACTTC. This is translated as CASSLVAVYEQYF. The rearrangement joined TRBV12-3 or TRBV12-4 to TRBJ2-7, with an unclear D gene assignment. From the cysteine up to the phenylalanine, the CDR3 has a length of 13 residues. Only the CDR3 portion is preserved as DNA: 39 bases, with reading frame beginning at the first base. The V end loses 1 base and the J end loses 3 bases, and a stretch of 7 bases separates them.